The clone carrying this TCR beta chain was counted between two and nine times. This sample was taken from a study of T-cell reconstitution after alpha-beta-depleted transplantation in children. Library preparation (for TCRbeta) was performed with unique molecular identifiers. TCRdb passed the PCR reads through MiXCR, listing each CDR3 protein once. The sample shows roughly 500,000 distinct CDR3 sequences, around 20% of them seen only once. V was pared by 3 bases and J by 5 bases, with 8 bases between. CDR3 length: 13 residues. This sequence joins TRBV12-3 or TRBV12-4 and TRBJ2-1; the D gene is possibly TRBD1 (5 bases). The sequence was collected from a human donor who donated a stem cell graft to a child with acute lymphoblastic leukemia. Here the sequenced sample was PBMCs from the stem cell graft donor, taken from the stem cell graft. The CDR3 DNA follows: TGTGCCAGCAGTTTTTCAGGGAACAATGAGCAGTTCTTC. Protein product: CASSFSGNNEQFF.